The 2 T cell receptor beta chains in this list originate from one sample, sequenced in a study of CD8 T cells in Susac syndrome. Reverse transcription used roughly 0.45 to 1 ug RNA and random hexamers. MiXCR, run by TCRdb on the immunoSEQ multiplex PCR reads, gives a single entry per CDR3 protein. Of more than 95,000 distinct CDR3 sequences detected, more than 80% appear once; the ten largest clones hold roughly 0.3%. Input material: CD8+ T cells from PBMCs. The receptors were gathered from a human donor with multiple sclerosis.

J is TRBJ2-3 and V is TRBV15; 8 nucleotides match TRBD2. From germline, CDR1 is LNHNV and CDR2 YYDKDF (reference sequence). This CDR3 is built from 14 residues. V lost 8 bases, J lost 5 bases, and 9 bases stayed unmatched. DNA of the CDR3: TGTGCCACCCGTCGGGAGGGCCGAGTAGATACGCAGTATTTT. Translating gives CATRREGRVDTQYF.

CDR3 bases: TGTGCCAGAGAGACAGGGATTACTACTGAAGCTTTCTTT. Protein product: CARETGITTEAFF. The chain uses TRBV6-8 and TRBJ1-1; 7 bases align to TRBD1. This CDR3 contains 13 residues. Unmatched junction bases numbered 9, after V lost 9 bases and J lost 5 bases. Germline V CDR1 and CDR2: MNHGY, SAAAGT.